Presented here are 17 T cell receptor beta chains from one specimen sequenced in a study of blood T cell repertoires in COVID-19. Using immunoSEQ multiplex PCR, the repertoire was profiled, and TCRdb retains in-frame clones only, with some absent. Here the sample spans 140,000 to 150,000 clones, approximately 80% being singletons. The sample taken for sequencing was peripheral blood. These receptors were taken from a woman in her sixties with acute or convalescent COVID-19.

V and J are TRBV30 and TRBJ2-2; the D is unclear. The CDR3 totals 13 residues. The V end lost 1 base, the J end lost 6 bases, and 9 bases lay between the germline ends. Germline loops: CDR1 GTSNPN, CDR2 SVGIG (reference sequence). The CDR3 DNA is TGTGCCTGGAGTGGGTATAGCCCCGGGGAGCTGTTTTTT. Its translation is CAWSGYSPGELFF. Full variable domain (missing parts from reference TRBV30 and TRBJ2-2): SQTIHQWPATLVQPVGSPLSLECTVEGTSNPNLYWYRQAAGRGLQLLFYSVGIGQISSEVPQNLSASRPQDRQFILSSKKLLLSDSGFYLCAWSGYSPGELFFGEGSRLTVL.

The CDR3 DNA reads TGTGCCAGCAGCCCAATCGGACAGGCTTACGAGCAGTACTTC. Its protein is CASSPIGQAYEQYF. This sequence joins TRBV7-9 and TRBJ2-7; 7 positions match TRBD1. This CDR3 is built from 14 residues. The germline V gene encodes CDR1 SEHNR and CDR2 FQNEAQ (reference sequence). Trimming at V came to 5 bases and at J to 4 bases, leaving 8 bases not matched to a gene.

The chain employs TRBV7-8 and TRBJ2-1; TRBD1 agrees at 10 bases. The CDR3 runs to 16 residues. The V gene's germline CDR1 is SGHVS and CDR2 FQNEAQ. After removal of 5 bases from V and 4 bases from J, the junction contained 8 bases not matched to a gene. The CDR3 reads CASSTRRDRGYNEQFF. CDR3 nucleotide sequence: TGTGCCAGCAGCACGCGAAGGGACAGGGGTTACAATGAGCAGTTCTTC.

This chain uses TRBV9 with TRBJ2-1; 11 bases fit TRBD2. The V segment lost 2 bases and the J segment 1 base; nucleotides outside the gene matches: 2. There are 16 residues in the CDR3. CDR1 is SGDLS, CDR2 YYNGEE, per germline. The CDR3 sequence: CASSVTSGMSYNEQFF. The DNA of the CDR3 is TGTGCCAGCAGCGTGACTAGCGGGATGTCCTACAATGAGCAGTTCTTC.

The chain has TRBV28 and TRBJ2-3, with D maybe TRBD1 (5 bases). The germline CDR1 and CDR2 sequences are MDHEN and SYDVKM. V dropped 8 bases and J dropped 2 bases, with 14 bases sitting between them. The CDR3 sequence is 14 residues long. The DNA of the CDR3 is TGTGCCAGCTCTTCTTGGGGCGTCACAGATACGCAGTATTTT. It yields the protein CASSSWGVTDTQYF.

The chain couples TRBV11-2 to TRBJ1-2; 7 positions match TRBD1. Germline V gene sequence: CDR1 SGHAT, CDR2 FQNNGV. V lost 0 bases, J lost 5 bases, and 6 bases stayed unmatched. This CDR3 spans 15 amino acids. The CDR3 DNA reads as TGTGCCAGCAGCTTAGATGGCGGCAGGGGGTATGGCTACACCTTC. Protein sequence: CASSLDGGRGYGYTF.

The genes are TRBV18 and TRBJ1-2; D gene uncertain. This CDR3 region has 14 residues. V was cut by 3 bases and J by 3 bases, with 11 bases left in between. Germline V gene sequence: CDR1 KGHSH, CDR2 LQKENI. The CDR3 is CASSPSGDYYGYTF. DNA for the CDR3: TGTGCCAGCTCACCGTCCGGGGATTACTATGGCTACACCTTC.

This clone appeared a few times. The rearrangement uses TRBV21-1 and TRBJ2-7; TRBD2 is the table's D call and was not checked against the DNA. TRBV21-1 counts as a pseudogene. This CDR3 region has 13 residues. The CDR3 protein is CASSVTETYEQYF. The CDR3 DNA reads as TGTGCCAGCAGCGTTACTGAAACCTACGAGCAGTACTTC.

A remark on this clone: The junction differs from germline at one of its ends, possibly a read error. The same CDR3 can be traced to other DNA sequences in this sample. The CDR3 DNA sequence: TGTGCCAGCAGCAGACGTAGCGGTCTATACACAGATACGCAATATTTT. It yields the protein CASSRRSGLYTDTQYF. The rearrangement uses TRBV7-3 and TRBJ2-3, with D perhaps TRBD2 (6 bases). Germline V gene data show CDR1 as SGHTA and CDR2 as FQGTGA. There are 16 residues in the CDR3.

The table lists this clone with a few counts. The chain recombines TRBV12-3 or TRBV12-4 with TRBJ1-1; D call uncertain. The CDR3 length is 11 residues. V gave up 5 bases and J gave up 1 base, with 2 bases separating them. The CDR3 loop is CASSRNTEAFF. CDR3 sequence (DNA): TGTGCCAGCAGTCGGAACACTGAAGCTTTCTTT.

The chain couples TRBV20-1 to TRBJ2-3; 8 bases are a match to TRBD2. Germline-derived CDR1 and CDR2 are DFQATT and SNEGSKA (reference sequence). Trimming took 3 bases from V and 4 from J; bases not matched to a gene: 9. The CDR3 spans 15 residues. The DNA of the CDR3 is TGCAGTGCTAGTACTAGCGGCAGCGGATCAGATACGCAGTATTTT. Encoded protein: CSASTSGSGSDTQYF.

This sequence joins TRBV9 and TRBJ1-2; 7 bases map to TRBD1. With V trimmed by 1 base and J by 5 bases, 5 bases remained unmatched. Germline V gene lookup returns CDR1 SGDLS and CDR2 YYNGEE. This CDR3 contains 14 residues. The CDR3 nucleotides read TGTGCCAGCAGCGTAAACAGGGGTGGGTATGGCTACACCTTC. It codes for CASSVNRGGYGYTF. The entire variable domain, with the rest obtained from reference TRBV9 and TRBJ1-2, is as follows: DSGVTQTPKHLITATGQRVTLRCSPRSGDLSVYWYQQSLDQGLQFLIQYYNGEERAKGNILERFSAQQFPDLHSELNLSSLELGDSALYFCASSVNRGGYGYTFGSGTRLTVV.

CDR3 nucleotides: TGTGCCATCAGCCTTAGAAAGGGGGCCTACGAGCAGTACTTC. It encodes CAISLRKGAYEQYF. V gene TRBV10-3 combines with J gene TRBJ2-7; a possible D gene is TRBD1 (6 bases). Deletions cut 6 bases from V and 2 bases from J, with 14 bases between. This CDR3 spans 14 amino acids. Germline lookup yields CDR1 ENHRY and CDR2 SYGVKD.

This chain's CDR3 is CASSYLWTGRYGYTF. CDR3 nucleotides: TGTGCCAGCAGTTATCTCTGGACAGGACGCTATGGCTACACCTTC. The chain carries TRBV6-5 and TRBJ1-2; 7 bases are shared with TRBD1. The V segment lost 3 bases and the J segment 4 bases; nucleotides outside the gene matches: 8. The CDR3 runs 15 residues. The V gene's germline CDR1 is MNHEY and CDR2 SVGAGI.

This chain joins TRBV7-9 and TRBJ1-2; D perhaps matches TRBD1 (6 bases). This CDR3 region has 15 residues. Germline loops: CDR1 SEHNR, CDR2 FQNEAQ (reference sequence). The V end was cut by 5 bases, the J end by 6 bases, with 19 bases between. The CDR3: CASSIVGRGLDGYTF. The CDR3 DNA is TGTGCCAGCAGCATCGTAGGCAGGGGATTGGATGGCTACACCTTC.

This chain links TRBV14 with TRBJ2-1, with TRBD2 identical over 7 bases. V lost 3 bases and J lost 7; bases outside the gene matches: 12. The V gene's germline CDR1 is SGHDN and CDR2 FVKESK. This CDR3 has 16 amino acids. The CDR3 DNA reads TGTGCCAGCAGCCACCCCGGCCGGGAGGCTAGAAATGAGCAGTTCTTC. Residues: CASSHPGREARNEQFF.

In nucleotides, the CDR3 is TGTGCCATCAGTGACTTTAATGAGCAGTTCTTC. Its translation is CAISDFNEQFF. V gene TRBV10-3 combines with J gene TRBJ2-1, with D uncertain. The V gene lost 3 bases and the J gene lost 7 bases, with 4 bases spanning the gap. The length of the CDR3 is 11 residues. Germline loops: CDR1 ENHRY, CDR2 SYGVKD.